This TCR beta chain is drawn from a study of blood T cells in healthy people across ages. Combining a sample-barcoded 5' primer with a J-beta primer mix, a second PCR ran for roughly 7 to 11 cycles. TCRdb used MiXCR to reprocess the 5' RACE reads, holding one entry per CDR3 protein. The profile shows hundreds of thousands of distinct CDR3 sequences, roughly 49% of them singletons. Germline CDR1 LGHNA, CDR2 YNFKEQ. V lost 0 bases, J lost 1 base, and 7 bases stayed unmatched. The CDR3 runs 19 residues. The source is a woman in her sixties in good health. The sequencing sample was made of blood. This rearrangement joins TRBV4-2 to TRBJ2-1, with 12 bases fitting TRBD1. CDR3 DNA: TGTGCCAGCAGCCAAGATGAGGGGGACAGGGGGCGGTCCTACAATGAGCAGTTCTTC. It encodes CASSQDEGDRGRSYNEQFF.